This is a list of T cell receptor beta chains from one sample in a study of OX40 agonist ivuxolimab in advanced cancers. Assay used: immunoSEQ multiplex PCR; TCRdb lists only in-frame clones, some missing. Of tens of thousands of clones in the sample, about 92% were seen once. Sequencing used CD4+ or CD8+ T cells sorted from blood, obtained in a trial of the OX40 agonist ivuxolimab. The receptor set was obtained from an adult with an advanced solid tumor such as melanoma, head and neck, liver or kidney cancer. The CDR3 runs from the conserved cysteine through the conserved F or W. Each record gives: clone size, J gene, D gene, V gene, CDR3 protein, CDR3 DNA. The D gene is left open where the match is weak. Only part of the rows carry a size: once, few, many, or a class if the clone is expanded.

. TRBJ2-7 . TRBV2 CASSAADPANSYEQYF TGTGCCAGCAGTGCGGCGGACCCTGCGAACTCCTACGAGCAGTACTTC
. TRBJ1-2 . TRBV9 CASSPNRAIYGYTF TGTGCCAGCAGCCCCAACAGGGCTATCTATGGCTACACCTTC
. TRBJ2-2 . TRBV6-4 CASSDRYTGELFF TGTGCCAGCAGTGACAGGTACACCGGGGAGCTGTTTTTT
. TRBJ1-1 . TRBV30 CAWRLPNSRVTEAFF TGTGCCTGGAGGCTCCCCAACTCTAGAGTCACTGAAGCTTTCTTT
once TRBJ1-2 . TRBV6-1 CASSYSTQYGYTF TGTGCCAGCAGTTATTCCACCCAGTATGGCTACACCTTC
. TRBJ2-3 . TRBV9 CASSVASTDTQYF TGTGCCAGCAGCGTAGCTAGCACAGATACGCAGTATTTT
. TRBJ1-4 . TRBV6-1 CASSQWRGLDFGLFF TGTGCCAGCAGTCAATGGCGGGGTTTGGACTTTGGGTTGTTTTTT
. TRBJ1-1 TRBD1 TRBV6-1 CASGTGPNTEAFF TGTGCCAGCGGGACAGGGCCGAACACTGAAGCTTTCTTT
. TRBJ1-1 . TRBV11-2 CASTEGERAFF TGTGCCAGCACCGAAGGGGAAAGAGCTTTCTTT
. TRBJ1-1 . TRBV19 CASSARGEAFF TGTGCCAGTAGTGCTCGGGGGGAAGCTTTCTTT
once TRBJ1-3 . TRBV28 CASSLGLRTAGNTIYF TGTGCCAGCAGTTTAGGGCTCCGGACGGCTGGAAACACCATATATTTT
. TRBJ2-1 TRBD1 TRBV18 CASSATGGPYNEQFF TGTGCCAGCTCGGCGACAGGGGGCCCCTACAATGAGCAGTTCTTC
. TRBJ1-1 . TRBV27 CASSDGTANTEAFF TGTGCCAGCAGCGACGGGACGGCGAACACTGAAGCTTTCTTT
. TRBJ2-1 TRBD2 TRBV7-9 CASTWQGTSGSSYNEQFF TGTGCCAGCACCTGGCAAGGGACTAGCGGGAGCTCCTACAATGAGCAGTTCTTC
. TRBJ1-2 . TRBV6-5 CASSSPGGYGYTF TGTGCCAGCAGTTCACCCGGGGGCTATGGCTACACCTTC
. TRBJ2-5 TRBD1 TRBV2 CAARDRGHETQYF TGTGCCGCCCGGGACAGGGGGCATGAGACCCAGTACTTC
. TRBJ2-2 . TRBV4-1 CASSQSGSHTGELFF TGCGCCAGCAGTCAGTCTGGGAGCCACACCGGGGAGCTGTTTTTT
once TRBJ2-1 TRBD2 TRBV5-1 CASSFSGRGANEQFF TGCGCCAGCAGCTTTAGCGGGAGGGGGGCCAATGAGCAGTTCTTC
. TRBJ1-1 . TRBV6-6 CASRVGAVEAFF TGTGCCTCGAGGGTTGGCGCGGTAGAAGCTTTCTTT
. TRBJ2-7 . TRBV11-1 CASSLQGLSGYEQYF TGTGCCAGCAGCCTCCAGGGTTTAAGTGGCTACGAGCAGTACTTC
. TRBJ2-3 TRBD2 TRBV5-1 CASSLLEREDTQYF TGCGCCAGCAGCTTGCTGGAGCGGGAAGATACGCAGTATTTT
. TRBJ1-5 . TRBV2 CASSEEVQSRVNQPQHF TGTGCCAGCAGTGAAGAAGTACAGAGTCGGGTCAATCAGCCCCAGCATTTT
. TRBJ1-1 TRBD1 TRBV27 CASSFGTGGNAEAFF TGTGCCAGCAGTTTCGGGACAGGGGGAAACGCTGAAGCTTTCTTT
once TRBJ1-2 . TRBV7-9 CASSLRGEHGYTF TGTGCCAGCAGCTTACGGGGAGAACATGGCTACACCTTC
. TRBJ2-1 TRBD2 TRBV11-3 CASSSLAGPPFF TGTGCCAGCAGCTCACTAGCGGGGCCTCCGTTCTTC